Listed here are 32 T cell receptor beta chains from one sample, sequenced in a study of T cells after posttransplantation cyclophosphamide. TCRdb's table, derived via immunoSEQ multiplex PCR, lists solely in-frame clones and lacks some. The sample shows about 39,000 clones, none of them appearing just once. Specimen: PBMCs. These receptors were taken from a woman aged 45-65 years in good health and a related stem cell transplant donor.

At least ten counts were recorded for this clone. The rearrangement uses TRBV6-6 and TRBJ1-2; possible D gene TRBD1, 6 bases. The germline V and J ends were trimmed by 2 bases and 6 bases, with 13 bases remaining between them. Germline lookup yields CDR1 MNHNY and CDR2 SVGAGI (reference sequence). This CDR3 is built from 14 residues. In DNA, the CDR3 is TGTGCCAGCAGTTACAGACAGGACCGCGATGGCTACACCTTC. It encodes CASSYRQDRDGYTF.

In its sample, this clone was seen many times. The chain links TRBV9 to TRBJ2-7; perhaps TRBD2 as D (6 bases). V lost 1 base and J 0 bases, leaving 11 bases between the germline ends. Per the germline V gene, CDR1 is SGDLS and CDR2 is YYNGEE. This CDR3 comprises 15 residues. In DNA, the CDR3 is TGTGCCAGCAGCGTACAGGGTAGCGGCTCCTACGAGCAGTACTTC. Translation: CASSVQGSGSYEQYF.

This clone was detected ten times or more. V usage is TRBV5-1 and J usage is TRBJ2-1; TRBD2 matches 12 bases. Trimming at V came to 0 bases and at J to 7 bases, leaving 8 bases not matched to a gene. CDR1 and CDR2 (germline): SGHRS, YFSETQ. The CDR3 contains 17 residues. CDR3 protein: CASSLGSTSGGVNEQFF. CDR3 bases: TGCGCCAGCAGCTTGGGATCGACTAGCGGGGGTGTGAATGAGCAGTTCTTC.

In its sample, this clone was seen many times. The rearrangement uses TRBV7-9 and TRBJ1-6; a weak D match, TRBD1 (5 bases). The CDR3 totals 16 residues. Trimming removed 6 bases at V and 3 bases at J, with 15 bases between. Germline V gene data show CDR1 as SEHNR and CDR2 as FQNEAQ (reference sequence). This CDR3 is CASSLYGGDYNSPLHF. In nucleotides, the CDR3 is TGTGCCAGCAGTTTGTATGGAGGGGACTATAATTCACCCCTCCACTTT.

This clone was counted many times. The rearrangement uses TRBV10-3 and TRBJ2-1; 9 nucleotides align to TRBD1. The V gene's germline CDR1 is ENHRY and CDR2 SYGVKD. Trimming removed 5 bases from V and 7 bases from J; junction bases left unmatched: 3. The CDR3 spans 13 residues. The CDR3 reads CAISRTGVNEQFF. In nucleotides, the CDR3 is TGTGCCATCAGTCGGACAGGGGTGAATGAGCAGTTCTTC.

This clone has a count of ten or more. This chain links TRBV10-3 with TRBJ1-2, with a weak D call TRBD1 (5 bases). The germline gives CDR1 ENHRY, CDR2 SYGVKD. This CDR3 contains 14 residues. The V gene lost 2 bases and the J gene lost 6 bases, with 13 bases spanning the gap. This CDR3 is CAISEDSGTNGYTF. The CDR3, as DNA: TGTGCCATCAGTGAGGACAGTGGTACGAATGGCTACACCTTC.

This clone appeared a few times. At one boundary the junction diverges from the germline segment, which might be a read error. The chain joins TRBV11-1 to TRBJ2-7, with D maybe TRBD2 (5 bases). The CDR3 covers 15 residues. The germline gives CDR1 SGHAT, CDR2 FQDESV (reference sequence). The CDR3 DNA sequence: TGTGCCAGCAGCCCACGAGGAGGTCCATTCTACGAGCAGTGCTTC. Translation gives CASSPRGGPFYEQCF.

This clone has a count of ten or more. The rearrangement links TRBV21-1 to TRBJ2-2; TRBD1 is the table's D call and was not checked against the DNA. TRBV21-1 is designated a pseudogene. This CDR3 is built from 17 residues. DNA of the CDR3: TGTGCCAGCAGCGGAAGGGGCAGGGGGTTAAACACCGGGGAGCTGTTTTTT. Residues: CASSGRGRGLNTGELFF.

The sample holds many counts of this clone. The V and J genes are TRBV5-1 and TRBJ1-1, with D hard to call. Trimming removed 4 bases from V and 1 base from J, with 5 bases in between. The CDR3 has 12 residues. CDR1 and CDR2 (germline): SGHRS, YFSETQ. Here the CDR3 reads CASSVQNTEAFF. CDR3 sequence (DNA): TGCGCCAGCAGCGTCCAGAACACTGAAGCTTTCTTT.

In this sample, this clone turned up many times. The chain employs TRBV7-2 and TRBJ2-1; TRBD2 aligns across 10 bases. Trimming took 1 base from V and 6 from J; bases not matched to a gene: 6. Germline values: CDR1 SGHTA, CDR2 FQGNSA. This CDR3 contains 16 residues. The CDR3 DNA is TGTGCCAGCAGCTTAGGAGGGTTAGCGGGGGGCAATGAGCAGTTCTTC. Amino acid sequence: CASSLGGLAGGNEQFF.

This clone was recorded many times. V usage is TRBV6-1 and J usage is TRBJ2-3; 9 bases match TRBD2. The junction had 4 bases not matched to a gene; V was cut back by 5 bases and J by 1 base. The V gene's germline CDR1 is MNHNS and CDR2 SASEGT. The CDR3 has 15 amino acids. CDR3 sequence reads: CASSPSGGRTDTQYF. The CDR3, as DNA: TGTGCCAGCAGTCCGAGCGGGGGGCGCACAGATACGCAGTATTTT.

This clone showed up many times. The V gene is TRBV9, the J gene TRBJ1-6; TRBD1 is a possible D gene (6 bases). CDR1 is SGDLS and CDR2 is YYNGEE in the germline V gene. CDR3 length: 15 residues. V shed 3 bases and J shed 7 bases, with 14 bases lying between them. The CDR3 DNA follows: TGTGCCAGCAGCGCAGATACAGGGTACAATTCACCCCTCCACTTT. Translating gives CASSADTGYNSPLHF. The whole variable domain, filled in from reference TRBV9 and TRBJ1-6, reads DSGVTQTPKHLITATGQRVTLRCSPRSGDLSVYWYQQSLDQGLQFLIQYYNGEERAKGNILERFSAQQFPDLHSELNLSSLELGDSALYFCASSADTGYNSPLHFGNGTRLTVT.

This clone was seen repeatedly, ten times or more. The chain uses TRBV18 and TRBJ1-1; D not resolved. The CDR3 extends over 13 amino acids. V gave up 1 base and J gave up 8 bases, with 11 bases separating them. Germline lookup yields CDR1 KGHSH and CDR2 LQKENI. The CDR3 here is CASSPRTEAEAFF. The CDR3 DNA reads TGTGCCAGCTCACCACGAACAGAAGCCGAAGCTTTCTTT.

There are many counts of this clone. The rearrangement uses TRBV7-2 and TRBJ2-1, with 14 positions matching TRBD2. J gave up 7 bases and V 5 bases, and 16 bases lay outside the gene matches. The CDR3 totals 19 residues. Germline values: CDR1 SGHTA, CDR2 FQGNSA. The CDR3 here is CASSPFGLAGGVRVNEQFF. CDR3 coding DNA: TGTGCCAGCAGCCCCTTTGGACTAGCGGGGGGTGTACGGGTAAATGAGCAGTTCTTC.

This clone has at least ten counts. V usage is TRBV7-9 and J usage is TRBJ2-3; TRBD2 matches 7 bases. The V gene's germline CDR1 is SEHNR and CDR2 FQNEAQ (reference sequence). J gave up 5 bases and V 1 base, and 6 bases lay outside the gene matches. The CDR3 spans 15 residues. DNA of the CDR3: TGTGCCAGCAGCTTAGTTGGCGGGGGAGGAGATACGCAGTATTTT. Its translation: CASSLVGGGGDTQYF.

This clone was counted between two and nine times. The genes are TRBV2 and TRBJ2-2; a weak D match, TRBD2 (6 bases). Germline values: CDR1 SNHLY, CDR2 FYNNEI. CDR3 size: 14 residues. The V and J ends lost 5 bases and 4 bases respectively, with 11 bases between them. As DNA, the CDR3 is TGTGCCAGCAGTTGGTTGGGAGGCACCGGGGAGCTGTTTTTT. It codes for CASSWLGGTGELFF.

This clone was seen at least ten times. The V gene is TRBV6-5, the J gene TRBJ1-1; tentatively, D is TRBD1 (6 bases). V gave up 0 bases and J gave up 5 bases, with 10 bases separating them. The CDR3 is 14 residues long. The germline CDR1 and CDR2 sequences are MNHEY and SVGAGI. The CDR3 here is CASSYSQGGTEAFF. The CDR3 DNA reads as TGTGCCAGCAGTTACTCACAAGGGGGAACTGAAGCTTTCTTT.

This clone was observed many times. CDR3 sequence: CASSDGTGLNSNQPQHF. The CDR3 nucleotides read TGTGCCAGCAGTGATGGGACAGGACTGAATAGCAATCAGCCCCAGCATTTT. This chain uses TRBV6-1 with TRBJ1-5; 8 bases line up with TRBD1. V lost 3 bases to trimming and J lost 0 bases; unmatched junction nucleotides: 7. Germline V CDR1 and CDR2: MNHNS, SASEGT. CDR3 size: 17 residues.

This clone was picked up many times. The chain couples TRBV28 to TRBJ1-5; D might be TRBD1 (5 bases). This CDR3 has 16 residues. V lost 6 bases, J lost 0 bases, and 15 bases lay in between. CDR1 and CDR2 from the germline V gene are MDHEN and SYDVKM. The CDR3 region is CASRGYGRGSNQPQHF. Here the CDR3 DNA reads TGTGCCAGCAGAGGGTACGGTAGGGGTAGCAATCAGCCCCAGCATTTT.

This clone was counted at least ten times. V gene TRBV7-2 combines with J gene TRBJ2-7; TRBD2 agrees at 12 bases. The CDR3 spans 15 residues. Germline CDR1 and CDR2: SGHTA and FQGNSA. J gave up 9 bases and V 3 bases, and 9 bases lay outside the gene matches. CDR3 sequence (DNA): TGTGCCAGCAGCTTTTTGACTAGCGGGGGTGCGTGGCAGTACTTC. The encoded protein is CASSFLTSGGAWQYF.

This chain joins TRBV7-3 and TRBJ2-4; 9 bases agree with TRBD1. CDR1 is SGHTA, CDR2 FQGTGA, per germline. The V and J ends lost 4 bases and 4 bases, in that order; junction bases with no gene match: 5. CDR3 length equals 15 residues. The CDR3 region is CASSSSGTGKNIQYF. The DNA of the CDR3 is TGTGCCAGCAGCTCAAGTGGGACAGGGAAAAACATTCAGTACTTC.

This clone showed up just a few times. The DNA for the CDR3 is TGTGCCAGCAGTCAACACTCCGGGACAGTGAACACCGGGGAGCTGTTTTTT. Translated: CASSQHSGTVNTGELFF. The chain couples TRBV7-2 to TRBJ2-2; 7 bases are a match to TRBD1. V shed 6 bases, J shed 1 base, and the junction held 11 bases outside the gene matches. CDR3 length equals 17 residues. Looked up from germline, CDR1 is SGHTA and CDR2 is FQGNSA.

This clone was detected many times. V gene TRBV7-2 combines with J gene TRBJ1-2, with D tentatively TRBD1 (5 bases). The CDR3 is 13 amino acids. The V and J ends lost 5 bases and 4 bases respectively, with 11 bases between them. Looked up from germline, CDR1 is SGHTA and CDR2 is FQGNSA. The CDR3 coding sequence is TGTGCCAGCAGCCCCTTGGGGCCCTATGGCTACACCTTC. This gives the protein CASSPLGPYGYTF.

This clone was counted many times. The gene calls are TRBV7-7 and TRBJ2-7; 7 positions match TRBD2. This CDR3 region has 15 residues. Germline CDR1 reads SSHAT; CDR2 reads FNYEAQ (reference sequence). The ends lost 6 bases at V and 1 base at J; junction bases unmatched: 9. CDR3 DNA sequence: TGTGCCAGCAGTCAAGAAGCGGGATGGTCCTACGAGCAGTACTTC. This gives the protein CASSQEAGWSYEQYF.

This clone was seen a handful of times. The chain recombines TRBV30 with TRBJ1-2, with TRBD1 matching over 12 bases. Germline CDR1 is GTSNPN and CDR2 is SVGIG (reference sequence). Trimming removed 3 bases from V and 6 bases from J; junction bases left unmatched: 8. The CDR3 is 15 amino acids. CDR3 in DNA: TGTGCCTGGAGCTATTCCGGGACAGGGGGCGATGGCTACACCTTC. It codes for CAWSYSGTGGDGYTF.

The sample holds many counts of this clone. The chain is built from TRBV19 and TRBJ1-6; the match to TRBD1 covers 8 bases. Germline CDR1 and CDR2: LNHDA and SQIVND (reference sequence). CDR3 length: 15 amino acids. The junction had 4 bases not matched to a gene; V was cut back by 3 bases and J by 6 bases. CDR3 protein: CASSIQDRANSPLHF. In nucleotides, the CDR3 is TGTGCCAGTAGTATTCAGGACAGGGCTAATTCACCCCTCCACTTT.

Many counts were recorded for this clone. This chain uses TRBV19 with TRBJ2-7, with 11 bases identical to TRBD1. Trimming at V came to 9 bases and at J to 3 bases, leaving 4 bases not matched to a gene. The CDR3 has 13 amino acids. CDR1 LNHDA and CDR2 SQIVND come from the germline V gene (reference sequence). DNA for the CDR3: TGTGCCAGCGGGACAGGGGGGAACTACGAGCAGTACTTC. Amino acids: CASGTGGNYEQYF.

This clone occurred many times. This chain connects TRBV6-5 to TRBJ1-2, with D possibly matching TRBD1 (6 bases). Germline CDR1 MNHEY, CDR2 SVGAGI. The CDR3 loop spans 15 amino acids. Between the trimmed V and J ends, which lost 3 bases and 1 base, there was a span of 12 bases. Here the CDR3 DNA reads TGTGCCAGCAGTTATACGAGGACAGTTAACTATGGCTACACCTTC. This encodes CASSYTRTVNYGYTF.

This clone was counted at least ten times. The chain joins TRBV7-3 to TRBJ2-3, with 13 bases aligning to TRBD2. After removal of 5 bases from V and 3 bases from J, the junction contained 8 bases not matched to a gene. The CDR3 sequence is 17 residues long. Germline loops: CDR1 SGHTA, CDR2 FQGTGA. CDR3 bases: TGTGCCAGCAGCATCCTGACTAGCGGGGGGCCTACAGATACGCAGTATTTT. It encodes CASSILTSGGPTDTQYF.

In its sample, this clone was seen many times. The rearrangement links TRBV11-2 to TRBJ2-3; D may be TRBD1 (6 bases). V gave up 5 bases and J gave up 15 bases, with 18 bases separating them. The germline CDR1 and CDR2 sequences are SGHAT and FQNNGV. The CDR3 has 12 residues. CDR3 in amino acids: CASSHRDTALYF. DNA of the CDR3: TGTGCCAGCAGCCACCGGGACACAGCCCTTTATTTT.

This clone was recorded at least ten times. The chain couples TRBV5-6 to TRBJ2-5; 8 positions match TRBD2. Germline V gives CDR1 SGHDT, CDR2 YYEEEE. This CDR3 contains 13 residues. J was trimmed by 7 bases and V by 0 bases; bases with no gene match: 2. CDR3 loop: CASSLERGGTQYF. The CDR3 coding sequence is TGTGCCAGCAGCTTGGAACGGGGGGGGACCCAGTACTTC.

This clone was counted ten times or more. This chain joins TRBV7-9 and TRBJ2-7, with D perhaps matching TRBD1 (6 bases). V was pared by 2 bases and J by 0 bases, with 14 bases between. Looked up from germline, CDR1 is SEHNR and CDR2 is FQNEAQ (reference sequence). The CDR3 is 16 amino acids. CDR3 nucleotides: TGTGCCAGCAGCTTAATCCTCGGGACATACTCCTACGAGCAGTACTTC. Protein sequence: CASSLILGTYSYEQYF.